This T cell receptor (beta chain) emerged from a study of T cells in Graves' hyperthyroidism and ophthalmopathy. Amplification targeted TCR beta CDR3 regions from RNA transcripts. Initially, a first-round RT-PCR of the TCR CDR3 employed the HTBI primer set. MiXCR, run by TCRdb on the multiplex PCR reads, gives a single entry per CDR3 protein. The sample has hundreds of thousands of distinct CDR3 sequences; roughly 18% are singletons. For the diagnoses, clinical symptoms, serum thyroxine and TRAb, thyroid ultrasound and orbital computed tomography were used. The study's findings and limits: For ophthalmopathy, model prediction preceded onset by a median about 6.4 months.

Many counts were recorded for this clonotype. Its specificity is unknown. Germline V gene lookup returns CDR1 KGHDR and CDR2 SFDVKD. The V and J ends lost 5 bases and 2 bases respectively, with 17 bases between them. The CDR3 sequence is 16 residues long. The sample comprised blood. The sequence was obtained from a man aged 45 to 65 with Graves' ophthalmopathy. This chain links TRBV24-1 with TRBJ1-2; D perhaps matches TRBD1 (5 bases). CDR3 loop: CATSGGAQGTNYGYTF. The CDR3, as DNA: TGTGCCACCAGTGGGGGAGCCCAAGGGACCAACTATGGCTACACCTTC.